The 12 T cell receptor beta chains listed next were all sequenced from one sample in a study of control samples from healthy donors and cancer patients (dated by TCRdb to the early 2020s). To prepare the library, the immunoSEQ multiplex PCR assay was applied. TCRdb took over this immuneACCESS table, retaining in-frame rearrangements with V and J assigned. Such tables are incomplete; in checked studies, under half of the missing clones stem from an unresolved V gene, and the remainder is unexplained. The sample records about 130,000 clones, approximately 90% of which are singletons. The top ten constitute roughly 9.4% of the sample. The material sequenced was blood. The receptor source for this set is a man younger than 35 in good health.

The chain has TRBV7-9 and TRBJ2-2; 7 bases fit TRBD1. This CDR3 is 15 amino acids long. The V gene end was trimmed by 6 bases and the J gene end by 5 bases; junction bases not matched to a gene: 9. CDR1 SEHNR and CDR2 FQNEAQ come from the germline V gene (reference sequence). The CDR3 region has the DNA TGTGCCAGCAGTGAGAAGGGGGCGGATACCGGGGAGCTGTTTTTT. Its protein is CASSEKGADTGELFF.

This clone was seen only once. The chain links TRBV4-1 to TRBJ2-1; TRBD2 is a possible D gene (5 bases). The CDR3 has 19 residues. Looked up from germline, CDR1 is MGHRA and CDR2 is YSYEKL. The V gene lost 0 bases and the J gene lost 1 base, with 19 bases spanning the gap. This CDR3 reads CASSQDSNLAFRSYNEQFF. The CDR3 nucleotides are TGCGCCAGCAGCCAAGATTCGAATCTAGCCTTCAGGTCCTACAATGAGCAGTTCTTC.

This rearrangement joins TRBV29-1 to TRBJ1-2, with a tentative D call TRBD1 (5 bases). The V end was cut by 5 bases, the J end by 8 bases, with 36 bases between. Germline V gives CDR1 SQVTM, CDR2 ANQGSEA. The CDR3 totals 19 residues. The CDR3 DNA is TGCAGCGTTATACATCCCGCGGGGACCGGTCCCGGTATAGAACGGGGCTACACCTTC. It translates to CSVIHPAGTGPGIERGYTF.

This chain links TRBV10-3 with TRBJ1-1; D is unclear. Germline CDR1 ENHRY, CDR2 SYGVKD. This CDR3 spans 11 amino acids. The V and J ends lost 4 bases and 5 bases respectively, with 5 bases between them. CDR3 residues: CAISVGTEAFF. The DNA of the CDR3 is TGTGCCATCAGTGTCGGGACTGAAGCTTTCTTT.

The chain uses TRBV11-2 and TRBJ1-6; perhaps TRBD1 as D (5 bases). Between the trimmed V and J ends, which lost 4 bases and 6 bases, there was a span of 16 bases. Germline CDR1 is SGHAT and CDR2 is FQNNGV. The CDR3 spans 16 residues. CDR3 coding DNA: TGTGCCAGCAGCTCCAAGGCCGGGACTATTAATTCACCCCTCCACTTT. It codes for CASSSKAGTINSPLHF.

This chain links TRBV15 with TRBJ1-1; no definite D call. With 5 bases removed from V and 2 bases from J, the gap between germline ends came to 12 bases. Germline loops: CDR1 LNHNV, CDR2 YYDKDF (reference sequence). This CDR3 comprises 14 residues. As DNA, the CDR3 is TGTGCCACCAGCGAAGACCCGGGAAACACTGAAGCTTTCTTT. Protein product: CATSEDPGNTEAFF.

This chain's CDR3 is CASSPRPRGTAEAFF. CDR3 nucleotides: TGTGCCAGTAGTCCCCGGCCCAGGGGCACGGCTGAAGCTTTCTTT. The chain uses TRBV19 and TRBJ1-1, with D possibly matching TRBD1 (6 bases). Trimming took off 5 bases at V and 6 bases at J, with 19 bases between the two ends. Germline CDR1 reads LNHDA; CDR2 reads SQIVND (reference sequence). The CDR3 runs 15 residues.

The rearrangement uses TRBV5-1 and TRBJ2-3; 12 nucleotides agree with TRBD2. CDR3 length equals 17 residues. Unmatched junction bases numbered 6, after V lost 4 bases and J lost 0 bases. In germline, CDR1 is SGHRS, CDR2 YFSETQ. The CDR3 nucleotides are TGCGCCAGCAGCCTTCGACTAGCGGGGGCCAGCACAGATACGCAGTATTTT. Its protein product is CASSLRLAGASTDTQYF.

The chain couples TRBV21-1 to TRBJ1-2. TRBV21-1 constitutes a pseudogene. This CDR3 is built from 17 residues. The CDR3 loop is CASSKDRRDPFRDGYTF. Here the CDR3 DNA reads TGTGCCAGCAGCAAAGACCGCCGGGACCCCTTCAGGGATGGCTACACCTTC.

The chain carries TRBV2 and TRBJ2-4; 12 bases fit TRBD2. V lost 6 bases to trimming and J lost 10 bases; unmatched junction nucleotides: 10. The CDR3 is 15 residues long. CDR1 and CDR2 from the germline V gene are SNHLY and FYNNEI. The CDR3 DNA reads TGTGCCAGCAGGGCTACTAGCGGGGGGCTCTCTATTCAGTACTTC. This translates into CASRATSGGLSIQYF.

The rearrangement links TRBV5-4 to TRBJ2-7, with TRBD2 matching 10 bases. Germline loops: CDR1 SGHNT, CDR2 YYREEE (reference sequence). V lost 4 bases to trimming and J lost 7 bases; unmatched junction nucleotides: 14. The CDR3 has 16 residues. CDR3 residues: CASSPEPGLARKEQYF. DNA of the CDR3: TGTGCCAGCAGCCCCGAGCCGGGACTAGCGAGGAAGGAGCAGTACTTC.

This clone showed up just a few times. The J gene is TRBJ1-6, the V gene TRBV4-1; tentatively, D is TRBD1 (6 bases). Per germline, CDR1 MGHRA and CDR2 YSYEKL. The CDR3 extends over 15 amino acids. V was clipped by 0 bases and J by 8 bases, with 11 bases between them. This CDR3 reads CASSQDRRGDSPLHF. CDR3 sequence (DNA): TGCGCCAGCAGCCAAGACCGCAGGGGTGATTCACCCCTCCACTTT.